This T cell receptor beta chain was recovered during a study of OX40 agonist ivuxolimab in advanced cancers. Whole-study results and caveats: The antigen specificity of the peripheral T cells (those that were expanded) was not determined. Some of the lowest clonal expansion was seen in partial responders at 0.1-3.0 mg/kg.

The repertoire was sequenced with immunoSEQ multiplex PCR; TCRdb's copy has only in-frame clones and lacks some. The sample consists of around 72,000 clones, just over 90% of them appearing once. This CDR3 comprises 17 residues. Germline lookup yields CDR1 SGHTA and CDR2 FQGNSA. Between the trimmed V and J ends, which lost 2 bases and 5 bases, there was a span of 19 bases. On this clone itself: What it recognizes is unknown.

The sequencing here drew on CD4+ or CD8+ T cells sorted from blood, taken in a trial of the OX40 agonist ivuxolimab. This receptor was obtained from an adult with an advanced solid tumor such as melanoma, head and neck, liver or kidney cancer. V gene TRBV7-2 combines with J gene TRBJ1-5; maybe TRBD1 (6 bases). The chain's CDR3 is CASSLRPGTNLDQPQHF. Here the CDR3 DNA reads TGTGCCAGCAGCTTAAGACCCGGGACAAATTTGGATCAGCCCCAGCATTTT.